The rows below give T cell receptor beta chains drawn from one sample of a study of STAT3 mutations in large granular lymphocyte leukemia. Some clones are missing from TCRdb's copy, which holds only in-frame ones; the method was immunoSEQ multiplex PCR. The sample lists roughly 35,000 clones; approximately 91% were seen once. The sequencing input was PBMCs. These receptors originate from a human donor with T large granular lymphocyte leukemia. Some clones in this sample may be carry-over from other donors' samples. Each CDR3 is given with its conserved first and last residue. A D gene is named only where the DNA matches it firmly. Expanded clones get a size class; other rows say once, few or many, or leave the size out.

j_gene: TRBJ2-1
abundance: NA
d_gene: NA
v_gene: TRBV5-1
CDR3aa: CASSLFSGQGNEQFF
CDR3nt: TGCGCCAGCAGCTTGTTTTCCGGCCAGGGCAATGAGCAGTTCTTC

j_gene: TRBJ1-2
abundance: NA
d_gene: TRBD1
v_gene: TRBV14
CDR3aa: CASSQGTGGYTF
CDR3nt: TGTGCCAGCAGCCAGGGGACAGGTGGCTACACCTTC

j_gene: TRBJ2-1
abundance: NA
d_gene: NA
v_gene: TRBV28
CDR3aa: CASLGGDRDEQFF
CDR3nt: TGTGCCAGCCTCGGCGGGGATCGAGATGAGCAGTTCTTC

j_gene: TRBJ1-1
abundance: NA
d_gene: NA
v_gene: TRBV5-4
CDR3aa: CASSGGQGGTEAFF
CDR3nt: TGTGCCAGCAGCGGGGGGCAGGGAGGAACTGAAGCTTTCTTT

j_gene: TRBJ2-2
abundance: few
d_gene: NA
v_gene: TRBV10-3
CDR3aa: CAISESGGPGELFF
CDR3nt: TGTGCCATCAGTGAGTCGGGGGGGCCCGGGGAGCTGTTTTTT

j_gene: TRBJ2-7
abundance: NA
d_gene: NA
v_gene: TRBV30
CDR3aa: CAWSPGYEQYF
CDR3nt: TGTGCCTGGAGTCCCGGGTACGAGCAGTACTTC

j_gene: TRBJ2-7
abundance: NA
d_gene: TRBD1
v_gene: TRBV20-1
CDR3aa: CSATLQGAQYF
CDR3nt: TGCAGTGCTACTCTACAGGGGGCGCAGTACTTC

j_gene: TRBJ2-5
abundance: NA
d_gene: NA
v_gene: TRBV9
CDR3aa: CASSVDPVNQETQYF
CDR3nt: TGTGCCAGCAGCGTAGACCCTGTAAACCAAGAGACCCAGTACTTC

j_gene: TRBJ2-3
abundance: NA
d_gene: TRBD2
v_gene: TRBV5-1
CDR3aa: CASSLTSGTDTQYF
CDR3nt: TGCGCCAGCAGCTTAACTAGCGGCACAGATACGCAGTATTTT

j_gene: TRBJ2-1
abundance: NA
d_gene: TRBD1
v_gene: TRBV9
CDR3aa: CASSLGQGAPREQFF
CDR3nt: TGTGCCAGCAGCTTAGGGCAGGGGGCGCCCCGTGAGCAGTTCTTC

j_gene: TRBJ2-1
abundance: NA
d_gene: TRBD1
v_gene: TRBV11-2
CDR3aa: CASSLDRAREQFF
CDR3nt: TGTGCCAGCAGCTTGGACAGGGCGCGTGAGCAGTTCTTC

j_gene: TRBJ2-2
abundance: NA
d_gene: NA
v_gene: TRBV18
CDR3aa: CASGGGPPNTGELFF
CDR3nt: TGTGCCAGCGGAGGAGGCCCGCCGAACACCGGGGAGCTGTTTTTT

j_gene: TRBJ2-1
abundance: once
d_gene: NA
v_gene: TRBV27
CDR3aa: CASSPGLTYNEQFF
CDR3nt: TGTGCCAGCAGTCCGGGACTCACCTACAATGAGCAGTTCTTC

j_gene: TRBJ1-3
abundance: NA
d_gene: NA
v_gene: TRBV9
CDR3aa: CASSVAYWGRSSGNTIYF
CDR3nt: TGTGCCAGCAGCGTAGCATACTGGGGCAGGAGCTCTGGAAACACCATATATTTT

j_gene: TRBJ2-7
abundance: once
d_gene: TRBD1
v_gene: TRBV19
CDR3aa: CASSMWTGEGGEQYF
CDR3nt: TGTGCCAGTAGTATGTGGACAGGCGAGGGTGGGGAGCAGTACTTC

j_gene: TRBJ2-1
abundance: NA
d_gene: NA
v_gene: TRBV4-1
CDR3aa: CASSQPVGRIEQFF
CDR3nt: TGCGCCAGCAGCCAACCCGTGGGGAGAATTGAGCAGTTCTTC

j_gene: TRBJ2-1
abundance: NA
d_gene: TRBD2
v_gene: TRBV27
CDR3aa: CASGSSGGAWNEQFF
CDR3nt: TGTGCCAGCGGATCTAGCGGGGGGGCTTGGAATGAGCAGTTCTTC

j_gene: TRBJ1-4
abundance: NA
d_gene: NA
v_gene: TRBV27
CDR3aa: CASSLSGKNEKLFF
CDR3nt: TGTGCCAGCAGTTTATCAGGAAAAAATGAAAAACTGTTTTTT

j_gene: TRBJ2-3
abundance: NA
d_gene: TRBD2
v_gene: TRBV5-1
CDR3aa: CASSSGLAADTQYF
CDR3nt: TGCGCCAGCAGCTCGGGACTAGCGGCAGATACGCAGTATTTT

j_gene: TRBJ1-6
abundance: few
d_gene: TRBD1
v_gene: TRBV6-6
CDR3aa: CASTTGQVVSPLHF
CDR3nt: TGTGCCAGCACCACCGGACAGGTGGTTTCACCCCTCCACTTT

j_gene: TRBJ1-1
abundance: once
d_gene: NA
v_gene: TRBV10-3
CDR3aa: CAVMGQNTEAFF
CDR3nt: TGTGCCGTCATGGGACAGAACACTGAAGCTTTCTTT

j_gene: TRBJ2-7
abundance: NA
d_gene: NA
v_gene: TRBV19
CDR3aa: CASSRGQGRDEQYF
CDR3nt: TGTGCCAGTAGTCGCGGGCAGGGGAGGGACGAGCAGTACTTC

j_gene: TRBJ2-3
abundance: NA
d_gene: NA
v_gene: TRBV5-1
CDR3aa: CASSWSDQVDTQYF
CDR3nt: TGCGCCAGCAGCTGGAGCGATCAGGTAGATACGCAGTATTTT

j_gene: TRBJ1-1
abundance: NA
d_gene: NA
v_gene: TRBV28
CDR3aa: CASSQQGTEAFF
CDR3nt: TGTGCCAGCAGTCAGCAGGGAACTGAAGCTTTCTTT

j_gene: TRBJ1-2
abundance: NA
d_gene: NA
v_gene: TRBV27
CDR3aa: CASSLSRKHGYTF
CDR3nt: TGTGCCAGCAGTTTATCCCGAAAGCATGGCTACACCTTC

j_gene: TRBJ1-2
abundance: NA
d_gene: NA
v_gene: TRBV19
CDR3aa: CASSIDRVYGYTF
CDR3nt: TGTGCCAGTAGTATAGACAGGGTCTATGGCTACACCTTC

j_gene: TRBJ1-2
abundance: NA
d_gene: NA
v_gene: TRBV6-5
CDR3aa: CASTPGTIRGYTF
CDR3nt: TGTGCCAGCACACCCGGGACTATACGTGGCTACACCTTC

j_gene: TRBJ1-6
abundance: NA
d_gene: NA
v_gene: TRBV4-1
CDR3aa: CASSQGSNYNSPLHF
CDR3nt: TGCGCCAGCAGCCAAGGAAGCAACTATAATTCACCCCTCCACTTT

j_gene: TRBJ2-5
abundance: few
d_gene: TRBD2
v_gene: TRBV14
CDR3aa: CASSQVKPGLAYETQYF
CDR3nt: TGTGCCAGCAGCCAAGTCAAACCGGGACTAGCATACGAGACCCAGTACTTC

j_gene: TRBJ2-3
abundance: few
d_gene: NA
v_gene: TRBV7-9
CDR3aa: CASGTGATQYF
CDR3nt: TGTGCCAGCGGAACGGGTGCAACGCAGTATTTT

j_gene: TRBJ2-7
abundance: NA
d_gene: NA
v_gene: TRBV18
CDR3aa: CASSPGRDREQYF
CDR3nt: TGTGCCAGCTCACCAGGACGGGATAGGGAGCAGTACTTC

j_gene: TRBJ2-2
abundance: NA
d_gene: TRBD1
v_gene: TRBV4-2
CDR3aa: CASRPRDRSTGELFF
CDR3nt: TGTGCCAGCCGACCCCGGGACAGGTCCACCGGGGAGCTGTTTTTT

j_gene: TRBJ1-1
abundance: NA
d_gene: NA
v_gene: TRBV4-1
CDR3aa: CASSQGPQGMTEAFF
CDR3nt: TGCGCCAGCAGCCAAGGGCCCCAGGGGATGACTGAAGCTTTCTTT

j_gene: TRBJ1-1
abundance: NA
d_gene: TRBD1
v_gene: TRBV18
CDR3aa: CASSRDSNTEAFF
CDR3nt: TGTGCCAGCTCGCGGGACAGTAACACTGAAGCTTTCTTT

j_gene: TRBJ1-2
abundance: NA
d_gene: NA
v_gene: TRBV18
CDR3aa: CASSREDLDYGYTF
CDR3nt: TGTGCCAGCTCACGCGAAGACCTCGACTATGGCTACACCTTC

j_gene: TRBJ2-1
abundance: NA
d_gene: TRBD2
v_gene: TRBV4-1
CDR3aa: CASSQDFISGGMEQFF
CDR3nt: TGCGCCAGCAGCCAAGATTTCATTAGCGGGGGAATGGAGCAGTTCTTC

j_gene: TRBJ1-2
abundance: NA
d_gene: TRBD1
v_gene: TRBV15
CDR3aa: CATSGQGYGYTF
CDR3nt: TGTGCCACCAGCGGACAGGGGTATGGCTACACCTTC

j_gene: TRBJ1-1
abundance: NA
d_gene: TRBD1
v_gene: TRBV6-6
CDR3aa: CASSYAGTANTEAFF
CDR3nt: TGTGCCAGCAGTTACGCCGGGACAGCGAACACTGAAGCTTTCTTT

j_gene: TRBJ2-3
abundance: NA
d_gene: TRBD1
v_gene: TRBV5-1
CDR3aa: CASSLVQGSGYTDTQYF
CDR3nt: TGCGCCAGCAGCTTGGTACAGGGGAGTGGGTACACAGATACGCAGTATTTT

j_gene: TRBJ1-5
abundance: NA
d_gene: NA
v_gene: TRBV7-2
CDR3aa: CASSLGNQPQHF
CDR3nt: TGTGCCAGCAGCTTAGGGAATCAGCCCCAGCATTTT

j_gene: TRBJ1-4
abundance: NA
d_gene: NA
v_gene: TRBV11-2
CDR3aa: CASRRLGPINEKLFF
CDR3nt: TGTGCCAGCAGGCGACTGGGACCGATAAATGAAAAACTGTTTTTT

j_gene: TRBJ2-2
abundance: NA
d_gene: TRBD2
v_gene: TRBV10-3
CDR3aa: CAIRRGTSGGGELFF
CDR3nt: TGTGCCATCAGGCGAGGGACTAGCGGGGGCGGGGAGCTGTTTTTT

j_gene: TRBJ2-5
abundance: NA
d_gene: TRBD1
v_gene: TRBV5-4
CDR3aa: CASSLKGGRETQYF
CDR3nt: TGTGCCAGCAGCTTGAAAGGGGGCAGGGAGACCCAGTACTTC

j_gene: TRBJ2-1
abundance: few
d_gene: NA
v_gene: TRBV11-2
CDR3aa: CATMNLNNEQFF
CDR3nt: TGTGCCACCATGAACCTAAACAATGAGCAGTTCTTC

j_gene: TRBJ2-6
abundance: NA
d_gene: NA
v_gene: TRBV5-1
CDR3aa: CASSYDPTFSSGANVLTF
CDR3nt: TGCGCCAGCAGTTACGATCCGACTTTCAGCTCTGGGGCCAACGTCCTGACTTTC

j_gene: TRBJ2-2
abundance: NA
d_gene: TRBD2
v_gene: TRBV5-1
CDR3aa: CASSLFSGGGNTGELFF
CDR3nt: TGCGCCAGCAGCTTGTTCTCCGGGGGGGGAAACACCGGGGAGCTGTTTTTT

j_gene: TRBJ2-3
abundance: NA
d_gene: NA
v_gene: TRBV5-4
CDR3aa: CASSPPLTDTQYF
CDR3nt: TGTGCCAGCAGCCCCCCCCTTACAGATACGCAGTATTTT

j_gene: TRBJ2-2
abundance: once
d_gene: NA
v_gene: TRBV25-1
CDR3aa: CASSGWGANTGELFF
CDR3nt: TGTGCCAGCAGTGGATGGGGGGCTAACACCGGGGAGCTGTTTTTT

j_gene: TRBJ1-1
abundance: NA
d_gene: NA
v_gene: TRBV5-6
CDR3aa: CASSLPPAEAFF
CDR3nt: TGTGCCAGCAGCTTGCCCCCCGCTGAAGCTTTCTTT

j_gene: TRBJ1-2
abundance: few
d_gene: TRBD1
v_gene: TRBV28
CDR3aa: CASRGTGGSHGYTF
CDR3nt: TGTGCCAGCAGGGGGACAGGGGGATCTCATGGCTACACCTTC

j_gene: TRBJ1-5
abundance: NA
d_gene: NA
v_gene: TRBV5-4
CDR3aa: CASSLDSQPQHF
CDR3nt: TGTGCCAGCAGCCTCGACAGTCAGCCCCAGCATTTT

j_gene: TRBJ1-5
abundance: NA
d_gene: TRBD1
v_gene: TRBV6-6
CDR3aa: CASSYDRGNQPQHF
CDR3nt: TGTGCCAGCAGCTACGACAGGGGCAATCAGCCCCAGCATTTT